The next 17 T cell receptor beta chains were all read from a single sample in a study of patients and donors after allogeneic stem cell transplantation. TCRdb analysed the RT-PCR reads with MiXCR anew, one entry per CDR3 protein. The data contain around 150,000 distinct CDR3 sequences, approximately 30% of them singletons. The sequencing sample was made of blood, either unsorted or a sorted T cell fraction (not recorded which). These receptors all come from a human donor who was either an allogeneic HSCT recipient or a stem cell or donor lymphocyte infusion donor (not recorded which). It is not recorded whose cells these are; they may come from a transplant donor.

CDR3 in amino acids: CASSWGTSRTDTQYF. In nucleotides, the CDR3 is TGTGCCAGCAGCTGGGGGACTAGCCGCACAGATACGCAGTATTTT. J is TRBJ2-3 and V is TRBV5-4, with 9 bases identical to TRBD2. Germline V CDR1 and CDR2: SGHNT, YYREEE (reference sequence). This CDR3 is 15 amino acids long. With 3 bases clipped from V and 1 base from J, the junction kept 3 bases outside the gene matches.

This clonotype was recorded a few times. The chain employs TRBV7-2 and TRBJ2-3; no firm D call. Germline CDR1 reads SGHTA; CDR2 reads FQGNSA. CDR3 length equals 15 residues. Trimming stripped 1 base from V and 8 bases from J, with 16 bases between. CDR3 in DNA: TGTGCCAGCAGCTTAGGCGGTACAGCCCTGGCTACGCAGTATTTT. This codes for CASSLGGTALATQYF.

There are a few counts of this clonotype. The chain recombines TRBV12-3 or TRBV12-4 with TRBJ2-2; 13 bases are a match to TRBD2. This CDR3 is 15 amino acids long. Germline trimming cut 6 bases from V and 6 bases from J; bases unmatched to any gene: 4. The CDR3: CASRLLAGGPGELFF. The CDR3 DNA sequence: TGTGCCAGCAGATTACTAGCGGGAGGGCCCGGGGAGCTGTTTTTT.

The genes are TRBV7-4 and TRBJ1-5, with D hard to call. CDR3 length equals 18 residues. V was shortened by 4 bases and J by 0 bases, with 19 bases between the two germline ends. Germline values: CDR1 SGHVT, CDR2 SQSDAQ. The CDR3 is CASSSLLGRIYSNQPQHF. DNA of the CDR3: TGTGCCAGCAGCTCCCTCCTCGGACGGATTTATAGCAATCAGCCCCAGCATTTT.

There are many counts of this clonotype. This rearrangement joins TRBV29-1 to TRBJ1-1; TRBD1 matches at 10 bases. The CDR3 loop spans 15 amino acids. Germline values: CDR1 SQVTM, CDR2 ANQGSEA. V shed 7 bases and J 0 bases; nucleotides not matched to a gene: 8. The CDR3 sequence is CSATGGGGMNTEAFF. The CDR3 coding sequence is TGCAGCGCGACAGGGGGCGGGGGAATGAACACTGAAGCTTTCTTT.

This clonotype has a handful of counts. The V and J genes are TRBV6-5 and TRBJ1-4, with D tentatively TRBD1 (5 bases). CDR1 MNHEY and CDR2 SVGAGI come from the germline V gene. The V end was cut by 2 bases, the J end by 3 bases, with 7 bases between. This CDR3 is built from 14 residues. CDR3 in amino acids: CASSYDSSNEKLFF. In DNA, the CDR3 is TGTGCCAGCAGTTACGACAGCTCTAATGAAAAACTGTTTTTT.

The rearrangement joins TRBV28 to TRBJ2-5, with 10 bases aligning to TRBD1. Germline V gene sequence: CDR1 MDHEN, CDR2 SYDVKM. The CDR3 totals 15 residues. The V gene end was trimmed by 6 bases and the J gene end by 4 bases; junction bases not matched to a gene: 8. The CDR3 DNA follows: TGTGCCAGCAGATTCCCTGGACAGGGGGGAGAGACCCAGTACTTC. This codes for CASRFPGQGGETQYF.

CDR3 residues: CASSFRAGTDTQYF. CDR3 bases: TGTGCCAGCAGTTTCAGAGCGGGCACAGATACGCAGTATTTT. The chain couples TRBV12-3 or TRBV12-4 to TRBJ2-3; a possible D gene is TRBD2 (5 bases). Trimming pared 3 bases from V and 1 base from J, leaving 8 bases between. The CDR3 loop spans 14 amino acids.

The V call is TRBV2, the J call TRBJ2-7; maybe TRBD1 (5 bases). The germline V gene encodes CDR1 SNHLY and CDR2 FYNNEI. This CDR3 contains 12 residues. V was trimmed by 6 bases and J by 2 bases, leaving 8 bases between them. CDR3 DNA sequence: TGTGCCAGCAGCCAGGGAACCTACGAGCAGTACTTC. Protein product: CASSQGTYEQYF.

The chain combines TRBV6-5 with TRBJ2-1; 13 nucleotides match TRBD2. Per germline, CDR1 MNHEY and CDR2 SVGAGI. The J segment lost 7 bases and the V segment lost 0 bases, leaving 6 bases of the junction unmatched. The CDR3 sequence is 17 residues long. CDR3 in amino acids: CASSYSLAGGPRNEQFF. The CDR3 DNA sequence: TGTGCCAGCAGTTACTCACTAGCGGGAGGGCCTCGTAATGAGCAGTTCTTC.

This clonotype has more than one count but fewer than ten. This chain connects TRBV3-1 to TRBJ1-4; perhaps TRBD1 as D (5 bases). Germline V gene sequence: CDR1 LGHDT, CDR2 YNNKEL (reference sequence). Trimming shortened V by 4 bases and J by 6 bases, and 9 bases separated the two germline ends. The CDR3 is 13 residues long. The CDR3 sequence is CASSRDGYEKLFF. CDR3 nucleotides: TGTGCCAGCAGCCGGGACGGATATGAAAAACTGTTTTTT. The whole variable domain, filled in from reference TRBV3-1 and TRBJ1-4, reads DTAVSQTPKYLVTQMGNDKSIKCEQNLGHDTMYWYKQDSKKFLKIMFSYNNKELIINETVPNRFSPKSPDKAHLNLHINSLELGDSAVYFCASSRDGYEKLFFGSGTQLSVL.

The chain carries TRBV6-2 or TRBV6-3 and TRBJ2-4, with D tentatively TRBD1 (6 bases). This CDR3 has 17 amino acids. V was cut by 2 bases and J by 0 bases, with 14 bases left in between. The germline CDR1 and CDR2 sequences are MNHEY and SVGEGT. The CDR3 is CASSYGAGALAKNIQYF. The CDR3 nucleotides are TGTGCCAGCAGTTACGGGGCAGGGGCCCTAGCCAAAAACATTCAGTACTTC.

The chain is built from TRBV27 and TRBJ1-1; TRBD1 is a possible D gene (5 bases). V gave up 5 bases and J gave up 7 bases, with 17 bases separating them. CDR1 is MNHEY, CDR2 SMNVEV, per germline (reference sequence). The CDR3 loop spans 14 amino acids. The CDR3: CASSPRGGASEAFF. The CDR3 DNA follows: TGTGCCAGCAGTCCCCGAGGTGGGGCGAGTGAAGCTTTCTTT.

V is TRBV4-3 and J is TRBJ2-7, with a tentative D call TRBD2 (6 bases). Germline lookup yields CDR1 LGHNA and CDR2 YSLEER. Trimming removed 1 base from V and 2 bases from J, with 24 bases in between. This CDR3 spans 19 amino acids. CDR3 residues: CASSQVDHTSPWGAYEQYF. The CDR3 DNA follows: TGCGCCAGCAGCCAAGTGGACCACACTAGCCCCTGGGGGGCCTACGAGCAGTACTTC.

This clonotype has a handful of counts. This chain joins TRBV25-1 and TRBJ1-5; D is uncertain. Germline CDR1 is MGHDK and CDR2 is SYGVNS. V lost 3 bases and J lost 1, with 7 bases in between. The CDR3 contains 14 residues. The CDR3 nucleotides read TGTGCCAGCAGTGAGGGGTCCAGCAATCAGCCCCAGCATTTT. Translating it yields CASSEGSSNQPQHF.

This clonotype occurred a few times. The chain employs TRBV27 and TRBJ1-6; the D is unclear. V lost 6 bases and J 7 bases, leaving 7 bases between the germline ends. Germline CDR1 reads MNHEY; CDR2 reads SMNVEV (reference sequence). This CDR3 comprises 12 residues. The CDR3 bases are TGTGCCAGCAGACCTGCAAATTCACCCCTCCACTTT. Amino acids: CASRPANSPLHF.

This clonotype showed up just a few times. The CDR3 spells CSVQGAVGEKLFF. The CDR3 nucleotides read TGCAGCGTCCAGGGGGCGGTTGGTGAAAAACTGTTTTTT. J is TRBJ1-4 and V is TRBV29-1; 8 bases map to TRBD1. With V trimmed by 6 bases and J by 7 bases, 7 bases remained unmatched. Per germline, CDR1 SQVTM and CDR2 ANQGSEA. The length of the CDR3 is 13 residues.